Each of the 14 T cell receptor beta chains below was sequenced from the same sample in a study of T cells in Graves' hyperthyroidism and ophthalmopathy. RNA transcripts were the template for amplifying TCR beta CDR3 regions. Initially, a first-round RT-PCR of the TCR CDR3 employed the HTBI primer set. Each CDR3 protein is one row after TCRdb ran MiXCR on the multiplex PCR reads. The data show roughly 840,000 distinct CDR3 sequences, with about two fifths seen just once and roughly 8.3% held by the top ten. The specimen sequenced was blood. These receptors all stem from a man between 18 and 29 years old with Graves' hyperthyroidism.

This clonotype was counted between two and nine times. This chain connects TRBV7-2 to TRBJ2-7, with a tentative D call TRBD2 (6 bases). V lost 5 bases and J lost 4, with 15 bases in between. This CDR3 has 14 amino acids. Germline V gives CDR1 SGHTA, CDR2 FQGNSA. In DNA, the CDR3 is TGTGCCAGCAGCCACGAGGGTAGCGGATACGAGCAGTACTTC. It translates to CASSHEGSGYEQYF.

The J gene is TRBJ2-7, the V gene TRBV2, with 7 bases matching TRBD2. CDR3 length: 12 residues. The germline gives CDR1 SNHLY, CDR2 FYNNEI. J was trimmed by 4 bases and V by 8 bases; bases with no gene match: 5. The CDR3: CASGSGEYEQYF. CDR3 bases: TGTGCCAGCGGCAGCGGGGAATACGAGCAGTACTTC. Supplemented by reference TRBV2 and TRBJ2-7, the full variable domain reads EPEVTQTPSHQVTQMGQEVILRCVPISNHLYFYWYRQILGQKVEFLVSFYNNEISEKSEIFDDQFSVERPDGSNFTLKIRSTKLEDSAMYFCASGSGEYEQYFGPGTRLTVT.

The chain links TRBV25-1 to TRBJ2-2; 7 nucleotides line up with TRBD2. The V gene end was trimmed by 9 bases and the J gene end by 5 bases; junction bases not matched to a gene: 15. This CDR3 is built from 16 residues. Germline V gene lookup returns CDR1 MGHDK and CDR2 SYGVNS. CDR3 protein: CASQTSLVGLTGELFF. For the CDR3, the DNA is TGTGCCAGTCAGACTAGCTTGGTGGGGTTAACCGGGGAGCTGTTTTTT. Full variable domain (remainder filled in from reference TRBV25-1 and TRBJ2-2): EADIYQTPRYLVIGTGKKITLECSQTMGHDKMYWYQQDPGMELHLIHYSYGVNSTEKGDLSSESTVSRIRTEHFPLTLESARPSHTSQYLCASQTSLVGLTGELFFGEGSRLTVL.

The CDR3: CASSLGSQGNVNSPLHF. Written as DNA, the CDR3 is TGTGCCAGCAGCTTAGGCTCACAGGGGAATGTGAATTCACCCCTCCACTTT. The V and J genes are TRBV13 and TRBJ1-6; 7 nucleotides match TRBD1. The CDR3 extends over 17 amino acids. J lost 7 bases, V lost 0 bases, and 9 bases had no gene match. The germline CDR1 and CDR2 sequences are PRHDT and FYEKMQ (reference sequence).

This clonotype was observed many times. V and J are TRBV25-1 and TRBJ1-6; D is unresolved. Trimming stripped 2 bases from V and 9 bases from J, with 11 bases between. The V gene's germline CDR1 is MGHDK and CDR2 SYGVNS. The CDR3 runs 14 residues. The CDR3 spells CASSEQAGISPLHF. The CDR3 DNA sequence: TGTGCCAGCAGTGAACAGGCGGGGATTTCACCCCTCCACTTT. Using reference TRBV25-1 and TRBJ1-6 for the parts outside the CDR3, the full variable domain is EADIYQTPRYLVIGTGKKITLECSQTMGHDKMYWYQQDPGMELHLIHYSYGVNSTEKGDLSSESTVSRIRTEHFPLTLESARPSHTSQYLCASSEQAGISPLHFGNGTRLTVT.

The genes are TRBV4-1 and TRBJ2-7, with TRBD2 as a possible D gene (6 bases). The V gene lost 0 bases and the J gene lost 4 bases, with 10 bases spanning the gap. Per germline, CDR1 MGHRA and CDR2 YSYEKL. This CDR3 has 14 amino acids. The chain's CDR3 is CASSQDGSGYEQYF. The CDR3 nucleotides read TGCGCCAGCAGCCAAGACGGGAGCGGATACGAGCAGTACTTC.

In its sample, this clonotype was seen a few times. The CDR3 DNA follows: TGTGCCAGCAGCCAAGGACTAGTCGGCGAGCAGTACTTC. Translation gives CASSQGLVGEQYF. The V call is TRBV5-8, the J call TRBJ2-7; 7 bases are shared with TRBD2. This CDR3 comprises 13 residues. The V gene end was trimmed by 4 bases and the J gene end by 6 bases; junction bases not matched to a gene: 7. CDR1 and CDR2 (germline): SGHTS, YDEGEE. Full variable domain (rest looked up from reference TRBV5-8 and TRBJ2-7): EAGVTQSPTHLIKTRGQQATLRCSPISGHTSVYWYQQALGLGLQFLLWYDEGEERNRGNFPPRFSGRQFPNYSSELNVNALELEDSALYLCASSQGLVGEQYFGPGTRLTVT.

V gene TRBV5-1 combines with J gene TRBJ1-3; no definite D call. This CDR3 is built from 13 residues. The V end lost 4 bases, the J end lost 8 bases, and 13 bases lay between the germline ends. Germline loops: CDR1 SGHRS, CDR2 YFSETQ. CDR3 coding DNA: TGCGCCAGCAGCAGAGGACTGCGGGACACCATATATTTT. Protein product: CASSRGLRDTIYF.

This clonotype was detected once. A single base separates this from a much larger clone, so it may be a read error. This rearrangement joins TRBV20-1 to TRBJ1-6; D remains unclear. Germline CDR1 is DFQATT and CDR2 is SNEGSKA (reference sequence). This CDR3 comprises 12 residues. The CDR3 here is CSAGVVDSPLRF. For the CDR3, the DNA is TGCAGTGCAGGAGTAGTGGATTCACCCCTCCGCTTT.

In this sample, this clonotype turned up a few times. CDR3: CAISRDLNTGELFF. The CDR3, as DNA: TGTGCCATCAGCCGGGACTTGAACACCGGGGAGCTGTTTTTT. This sequence joins TRBV10-3 and TRBJ2-2; a possible D gene is TRBD2 (6 bases). The CDR3 runs 14 residues. V shed 6 bases and J shed 1 base, with 9 bases lying between them. The germline V gene has CDR1 ENHRY and CDR2 SYGVKD.

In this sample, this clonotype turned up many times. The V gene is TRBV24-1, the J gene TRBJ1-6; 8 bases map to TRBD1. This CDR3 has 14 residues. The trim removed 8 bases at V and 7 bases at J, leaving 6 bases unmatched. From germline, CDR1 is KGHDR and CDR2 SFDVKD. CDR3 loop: CATKVGQENSPLHF. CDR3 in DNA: TGTGCCACCAAGGTGGGACAGGAAAATTCACCCCTCCACTTT.

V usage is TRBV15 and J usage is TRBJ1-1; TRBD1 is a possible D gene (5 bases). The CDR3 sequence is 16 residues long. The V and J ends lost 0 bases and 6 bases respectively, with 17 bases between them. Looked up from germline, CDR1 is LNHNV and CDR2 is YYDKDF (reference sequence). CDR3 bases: TGTGCCACCAGCAGAGATAGAGGGACTGCCTCGGCTGAAGCTTTCTTT. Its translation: CATSRDRGTASAEAFF.

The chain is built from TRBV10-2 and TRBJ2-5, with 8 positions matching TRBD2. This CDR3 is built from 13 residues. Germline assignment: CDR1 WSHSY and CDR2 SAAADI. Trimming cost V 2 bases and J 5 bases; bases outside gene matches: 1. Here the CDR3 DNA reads TGCGCCAGCAGTGAGCGGGAGGGCGAGACCCAGTACTTC. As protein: CASSEREGETQYF.

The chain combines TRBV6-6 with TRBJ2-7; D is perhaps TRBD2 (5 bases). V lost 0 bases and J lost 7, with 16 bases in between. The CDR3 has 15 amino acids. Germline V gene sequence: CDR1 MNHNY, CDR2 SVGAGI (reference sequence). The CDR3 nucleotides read TGTGCCAGCAGTTACTCGAAGCGACTAAGTGATGAGCAGTACTTC. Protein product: CASSYSKRLSDEQYF.